This paragraph covers one T cell receptor (beta chain) sequence. Its antigen is unknown. Germline CDR1 and CDR2: LGHNA and YNFKEQ. This CDR3 is built from 15 residues. The V end was cut by 0 bases, the J end by 2 bases, with 11 bases between. Produced via immunoSEQ multiplex PCR; TCRdb's table is partial and in-frame only. The data contain approximately 2.1 million clones, approximately 95% of them singletons. The data derive from a study of shared clonotypes between healthy human individuals. Study-wide results and limits: Generally, estimated richness proved larger in naive subsets than it did in memory subsets.

The chain carries TRBV4-2 and TRBJ2-7; D is uncertain. Source material: naive CD4+ T cells from PBMCs. Subset specified: CD45RA+ positively selected. This sequence was found in a man aged 18 to 29 in good health. Some clones in this sample may be carry-over from other donors' samples. DNA for the CDR3: TGTGCCAGCAGCCAAGATCTCTCCGAACCCTACGAGCAGTACTTC. Translating gives CASSQDLSEPYEQYF.